These 17 T cell receptor beta chains were sequenced from one sample in a study of cytomegalovirus exposure and HLA in healthy donors. PCR used 60 Vbeta primers and 13 Jbeta primers. Repertoires were generated with immunoSEQ multiplex PCR, while TCRdb's copy carries only in-frame clones and drops some. The profile shows about 140,000 clones, around 80% of them singletons. The sample comprised PBMCs. Every receptor here comes from a woman aged 40 to 50 in good health and CMV-seronegative.

This clone came up a few times. This rearrangement joins TRBV9 to TRBJ2-7, with 8 nucleotides matching TRBD1. The CDR3 has 14 residues. Trimming took 3 bases from V and 2 from J; bases not matched to a gene: 4. Germline values: CDR1 SGDLS, CDR2 YYNGEE. The CDR3 region is CASSGGQETYEQYF. The CDR3 bases are TGTGCCAGCAGCGGGGGACAGGAGACCTACGAGCAGTACTTC.

The gene calls are TRBV10-1 and TRBJ2-1; 13 nucleotides align to TRBD2. V lost 7 bases, J lost 4 bases, and 4 bases stayed unmatched. Germline lookup yields CDR1 WNHNN and CDR2 SYGVQD (reference sequence). The CDR3 totals 15 residues. As DNA, the CDR3 is TGCGCCAGCACCATGGGACTAGCGGGATACAATGAGCAGTTCTTC. It yields the protein CASTMGLAGYNEQFF.

V is TRBV7-8 and J is TRBJ2-6; 8 nucleotides align to TRBD1. This CDR3 has 18 amino acids. CDR1 and CDR2 (germline): SGHVS, FQNEAQ. V shed 4 bases, J shed 0 bases, and the junction held 8 bases outside the gene matches. The CDR3 reads CASSYRDRRSSGANVLTF. The CDR3 DNA is TGTGCCAGCAGCTACAGGGACAGGAGGAGCTCTGGGGCCAACGTCCTGACTTTC.

This clone showed up just once. V usage is TRBV7-2 and J usage is TRBJ2-1; TRBD2 aligns across 8 bases. The ends lost 1 base at V and 5 bases at J; junction bases unmatched: 4. Germline lookup yields CDR1 SGHTA and CDR2 FQGNSA. The length of the CDR3 is 15 residues. CDR3 in amino acids: CASSLGTSRNNEQFF. CDR3 bases: TGTGCCAGCAGCTTAGGGACTAGCAGAAACAATGAGCAGTTCTTC. Drawing the rest from reference TRBV7-2 and TRBJ2-1, the complete variable domain is GAGVSQSPSNKVTEKGKDVELRCDPISGHTALYWYRQSLGQGLEFLIYFQGNSAPDKSGLPSDRFSAERTGGSVSTLTIQRTQQEDSAVYLCASSLGTSRNNEQFFGPGTRLTVL.

The CDR3 region has the DNA TGTGCCAGCAGCTTAAGGGGGCTGGAGCAGTACTTC. Translating gives CASSLRGLEQYF. This chain connects TRBV7-3 to TRBJ2-7, with TRBD1 as a possible D gene (6 bases). Trimming removed 1 base from V and 7 bases from J, with 8 bases in between. CDR3 length equals 12 residues. The germline CDR1 and CDR2 sequences are SGHTA and FQGTGA.

The chain carries TRBV2 and TRBJ1-2; D is unclear. This CDR3 is built from 12 residues. Germline CDR1 is SNHLY and CDR2 is FYNNEI. Deletions cut 4 bases from V and 5 bases from J, with 8 bases between. In DNA form, the CDR3 reads TGTGCCAGCAGTGTAACAGTATATGGCTACACCTTC. Protein: CASSVTVYGYTF.

The CDR3 nucleotides read TGTGCCAGCAGCTTGGCACTAGCGGGGGGAAGCAATGAGCAGTTCTTC. Its translation: CASSLALAGGSNEQFF. J is TRBJ2-1 and V is TRBV5-8; 12 bases line up with TRBD2. Germline V gene lookup returns CDR1 SGHTS and CDR2 YDEGEE. Unmatched junction bases numbered 4, after V lost 0 bases and J lost 6 bases. The CDR3 runs 16 residues.

This clone was counted a single time. V usage is TRBV27 and J usage is TRBJ1-2; no firm D call. CDR3 size: 13 residues. V was pared by 4 bases and J by 0 bases, with 6 bases between. CDR1 is MNHEY and CDR2 is SMNVEV in the germline V gene (reference sequence). CDR3 protein: CASSYGANYGYTF. In DNA form, the CDR3 reads TGTGCCAGCAGTTACGGAGCTAACTATGGCTACACCTTC.

The rearrangement joins TRBV7-2 to TRBJ2-3, with D possibly being TRBD2 (5 bases). The germline V gene has CDR1 SGHTA and CDR2 FQGNSA. The length of the CDR3 is 12 residues. The V gene lost 6 bases and the J gene lost 2 bases, with 6 bases spanning the gap. CDR3 region: CASRRDTDTQYF. The CDR3 DNA sequence: TGTGCCAGCAGACGGGACACAGATACGCAGTATTTT. The full variable domain, rest sourced from reference TRBV7-2 and TRBJ2-3, is GAGVSQSPSNKVTEKGKDVELRCDPISGHTALYWYRQSLGQGLEFLIYFQGNSAPDKSGLPSDRFSAERTGGSVSTLTIQRTQQEDSAVYLCASRRDTDTQYFGPGTRLTVL.

The chain employs TRBV5-1 and TRBJ1-2; D is uncertain. Germline V gives CDR1 SGHRS, CDR2 YFSETQ. With 3 bases removed from V and 7 bases from J, the gap between germline ends came to 16 bases. This CDR3 has 14 residues. The CDR3 sequence is CASSSGVDYIGYTF. CDR3 sequence (DNA): TGCGCCAGCAGCTCAGGAGTGGACTATATTGGCTACACCTTC.

The genes are TRBV5-1 and TRBJ2-1, with no clear D. The ends were cut back, 0 bases at V and 3 bases at J, with 13 bases in the middle. The CDR3 is 16 amino acids. Germline V gives CDR1 SGHRS, CDR2 YFSETQ. The CDR3: CASSLGGGTLYNEQFF. CDR3 sequence (DNA): TGCGCCAGCAGCTTGGGTGGCGGTACCCTCTACAATGAGCAGTTCTTC.

This CDR3 reads CASSLSGTAGYTF. The CDR3 DNA follows: TGCGCCAGCAGCTTGTCCGGGACAGCAGGCTACACCTTC. The V call is TRBV5-1, the J call TRBJ1-2, with 7 bases identical to TRBD1. This CDR3 contains 13 residues. The junction had 5 bases not matched to a gene; V was cut back by 1 base and J by 8 bases. Germline loops: CDR1 SGHRS, CDR2 YFSETQ.

This clone is a singleton in its sample. The V gene is TRBV5-4, the J gene TRBJ2-5, with 9 bases identical to TRBD1. Germline-derived CDR1 and CDR2 are SGHNT and YYREEE (reference sequence). This CDR3 is built from 15 residues. The V and J ends lost 5 bases and 1 base, in that order; junction bases with no gene match: 6. Here the CDR3 DNA reads TGTGCCAGCAGAGGGGACAGGGTCCTCCAAGAGACCCAGTACTTC. Its translation: CASRGDRVLQETQYF.

The V call is TRBV7-9, the J call TRBJ2-1; 7 bases are shared with TRBD2. There are 13 residues in the CDR3. J lost 12 bases, V lost 3 bases, and 8 bases had no gene match. In germline, CDR1 is SEHNR, CDR2 FQNEAQ (reference sequence). The CDR3 DNA follows: TGTGCCAGCAGCTTTTTCACTAGCGATCCGCAGTTCTTC. Amino acids: CASSFFTSDPQFF.

V and J are TRBV4-3 and TRBJ1-1; D ambiguous. The CDR3 runs to 14 residues. CDR1 and CDR2 from the germline V gene are LGHNA and YSLEER. Trimming shortened V by 2 bases and J by 1 base, and 8 bases separated the two germline ends. In DNA form, the CDR3 reads TGCGCCAGCAGCCAACACAGACCGAACACTGAAGCTTTCTTT. As protein: CASSQHRPNTEAFF.

The gene calls are TRBV19 and TRBJ1-5; TRBD1 agrees at 9 bases. This CDR3 comprises 14 residues. V trimming: 4 bases; J trimming: 5 bases; junction bases outside the gene matches: 3. Germline V gives CDR1 LNHDA, CDR2 SQIVND (reference sequence). DNA of the CDR3: TGTGCCAGTAGTACGACAGGGGGTGATCAGCCCCAGCATTTT. Protein sequence: CASSTTGGDQPQHF.

This chain joins TRBV30 and TRBJ1-6; D uncertain. V was pared by 4 bases and J by 7 bases, with 11 bases between. From germline, CDR1 is GTSNPN and CDR2 SVGIG (reference sequence). CDR3 length equals 13 residues. The CDR3 region is CAWKAGENSPLHF. In nucleotides, the CDR3 is TGTGCCTGGAAGGCCGGGGAGAATTCACCCCTCCACTTT.